The rows below give T cell receptor beta chains drawn from one sample of a study of patients and donors after allogeneic stem cell transplantation. MiXCR was run by TCRdb on the RT-PCR reads, yielding one entry per CDR3 protein. In the table there are about 110,000 distinct CDR3 sequences, over 30% of which are singletons. Sequencing was carried out using blood, either unsorted or a sorted T cell fraction (not recorded which). The receptors stem from a human donor who was either an allogeneic HSCT recipient or a stem cell or donor lymphocyte infusion donor (not recorded which). It is not recorded whose cells these are; they may come from a transplant donor. CDR3s include the opening cysteine and the closing phenylalanine or tryptophan. Each record gives: V gene, clone size, D gene, J gene, CDR3 protein, CDR3 DNA. D genes are given only for firm matches. A clone size is listed for some rows: how often the clone was seen (once, few, many), or a class if it is expanded.

v_call: TRBV29-1
clone_size: NA
d_call: TRBD2
j_call: TRBJ2-7
cdr3_aa: CSVVPSGSYEQYF
cdr3_nt: TGCAGCGTTGTACCTAGCGGGAGCTACGAGCAGTACTTC

v_call: TRBV20-1
clone_size: once
d_call: NA
j_call: TRBJ2-3
cdr3_aa: CSARGRGQSGTDTQYF
cdr3_nt: TGCAGTGCTAGGGGCCGCGGACAGTCTGGCACAGATACGCAGTATTTT

v_call: TRBV10-3
clone_size: NA
d_call: TRBD1
j_call: TRBJ1-5
cdr3_aa: CAIRDRENQPQHF
cdr3_nt: TGTGCCATCAGAGACAGGGAAAATCAGCCCCAGCATTTT

v_call: TRBV10-3
clone_size: few
d_call: NA
j_call: TRBJ1-5
cdr3_aa: CAISGGEANQPQHF
cdr3_nt: TGTGCCATCAGTGGCGGGGAGGCCAATCAGCCCCAGCATTTT

v_call: TRBV20-1
clone_size: once
d_call: NA
j_call: TRBJ2-3
cdr3_aa: CSAPRGRPADTQYF
cdr3_nt: TGCAGTGCCCCCCGGGGGAGGCCAGCAGATACGCAGTATTTT

v_call: TRBV20-1
clone_size: once
d_call: NA
j_call: TRBJ2-1
cdr3_aa: CSARFNEQFF
cdr3_nt: TGCAGTGCTAGGTTCAATGAGCAGTTCTTC

v_call: TRBV29-1
clone_size: few
d_call: NA
j_call: TRBJ2-3
cdr3_aa: CSVEQGPTDTQYF
cdr3_nt: TGCAGCGTTGAACAGGGGCCCACAGATACGCAGTATTTT

v_call: TRBV20-1
clone_size: NA
d_call: TRBD1
j_call: TRBJ2-5
cdr3_aa: CSAREGTGQETQYF
cdr3_nt: TGCAGTGCTAGAGAGGGGACAGGGCAAGAGACCCAGTACTTC

v_call: TRBV5-5
clone_size: NA
d_call: NA
j_call: TRBJ1-5
cdr3_aa: CASSRRDSNQPQHF
cdr3_nt: TGTGCCAGCAGCCGCCGGGACAGCAATCAGCCCCAGCATTTT

v_call: TRBV15
clone_size: few
d_call: TRBD2
j_call: TRBJ2-1
cdr3_aa: CATSSTSGRVSEQFF
cdr3_nt: TGTGCCACCAGCAGTACTAGCGGGAGGGTTAGTGAGCAGTTCTTC

v_call: TRBV5-5
clone_size: NA
d_call: NA
j_call: TRBJ2-5
cdr3_aa: CASSFAGRQETQYF
cdr3_nt: TGTGCCAGCAGCTTCGCCGGACGCCAAGAGACCCAGTACTTC

v_call: TRBV12-3/TRBV12-4
clone_size: NA
d_call: TRBD1
j_call: TRBJ2-1
cdr3_aa: CASSRRPGGGNNEQFF
cdr3_nt: TGTGCCAGCAGTCGCCGTCCAGGGGGCGGGAACAATGAGCAGTTCTTC

v_call: TRBV6-6
clone_size: NA
d_call: NA
j_call: TRBJ2-3
cdr3_aa: CASTNGGLGDTQYF
cdr3_nt: TGTGCCAGCACCAACGGGGGTCTGGGCGATACGCAGTATTTT

v_call: TRBV12-3/TRBV12-4
clone_size: NA
d_call: NA
j_call: TRBJ2-5
cdr3_aa: CASSTGSSGETQYF
cdr3_nt: TGTGCCAGCAGTACGGGGAGTTCAGGCGAGACCCAGTACTTC

v_call: TRBV12-3/TRBV12-4
clone_size: NA
d_call: NA
j_call: TRBJ2-3
cdr3_aa: CASSQTYTQYF
cdr3_nt: TGTGCCAGCAGTCAGACATATACGCAGTATTTT

v_call: TRBV18
clone_size: NA
d_call: NA
j_call: TRBJ2-4
cdr3_aa: CASSIDRKNIQYF
cdr3_nt: TGTGCCAGCTCTATTGACAGGAAAAACATTCAGTACTTC

v_call: TRBV5-1
clone_size: few
d_call: NA
j_call: TRBJ2-7
cdr3_aa: CASRRDTSSYEQYF
cdr3_nt: TGCGCCAGCCGGAGGGACACTAGCTCCTACGAGCAGTACTTC

v_call: TRBV12-3/TRBV12-4
clone_size: few
d_call: NA
j_call: TRBJ1-1
cdr3_aa: CASSLRGEAFF
cdr3_nt: TGTGCCAGCAGTTTACGGGGGGAAGCTTTCTTT

v_call: TRBV7-2
clone_size: NA
d_call: NA
j_call: TRBJ1-3
cdr3_aa: CASSLESYRGAIGNTIYF
cdr3_nt: TGTGCCAGCAGCTTAGAGTCGTATCGTGGGGCGATCGGAAACACCATATATTTT

v_call: TRBV20-1
clone_size: NA
d_call: NA
j_call: TRBJ2-1
cdr3_aa: CSASKGRRVRSNEQFF
cdr3_nt: TGCAGTGCTAGTAAAGGGCGCAGGGTTCGATCGAATGAGCAGTTCTTC

v_call: TRBV12-3/TRBV12-4
clone_size: NA
d_call: NA
j_call: TRBJ1-3
cdr3_aa: CASSRSSSGNTIYF
cdr3_nt: TGTGCCAGCAGTCGTTCGAGCTCTGGAAACACCATATATTTT

v_call: TRBV29-1
clone_size: NA
d_call: TRBD1
j_call: TRBJ2-4
cdr3_aa: CSGGQTNIQYF
cdr3_nt: TGCAGCGGGGGACAGACAAACATTCAGTACTTC

v_call: TRBV20-1
clone_size: NA
d_call: NA
j_call: TRBJ2-2
cdr3_aa: CSARRGAVPTGELFF
cdr3_nt: TGCAGTGCTAGACGTGGGGCCGTACCCACCGGGGAGCTGTTTTTT

v_call: TRBV12-3/TRBV12-4
clone_size: few
d_call: TRBD2
j_call: TRBJ2-1
cdr3_aa: CASSLRLLAGGSNEQFF
cdr3_nt: TGTGCCAGCAGTCTACGCCTACTAGCGGGAGGGTCGAATGAGCAGTTCTTC

v_call: TRBV12-3/TRBV12-4
clone_size: NA
d_call: NA
j_call: TRBJ1-4
cdr3_aa: CASSLRRPANEKLFF
cdr3_nt: TGTGCCAGCAGTCTTCGGCGCCCCGCTAATGAAAAACTGTTTTTT

v_call: TRBV14
clone_size: few
d_call: TRBD1
j_call: TRBJ1-4
cdr3_aa: CASSQRGHRGAHEKLFF
cdr3_nt: TGTGCCAGCAGCCAAAGGGGACACAGGGGCGCCCATGAAAAACTGTTTTTT

v_call: TRBV7-6
clone_size: few
d_call: NA
j_call: TRBJ2-7
cdr3_aa: CASSLGYYRTGLRNYEQYF
cdr3_nt: TGTGCCAGCAGCTTAGGGTACTACCGGACCGGTTTGCGAAATTACGAGCAGTACTTC

v_call: TRBV3-1
clone_size: few
d_call: NA
j_call: TRBJ1-1
cdr3_aa: CASSHLKGKGSEAFF
cdr3_nt: TGTGCCAGCAGCCACCTAAAGGGGAAGGGCTCTGAAGCTTTCTTT

v_call: TRBV12-3/TRBV12-4
clone_size: few
d_call: NA
j_call: TRBJ1-6
cdr3_aa: CASSPQSYNSPLHF
cdr3_nt: TGTGCCAGCAGTCCCCAGAGCTATAATTCACCCCTCCACTTT

v_call: TRBV6-5
clone_size: few
d_call: NA
j_call: TRBJ2-2
cdr3_aa: CASSYSPGELFF
cdr3_nt: TGTGCCAGCAGTTACTCCCCCGGGGAGCTGTTTTTT

v_call: TRBV7-9
clone_size: NA
d_call: NA
j_call: TRBJ2-7
cdr3_aa: CASSPVSQYEQYF
cdr3_nt: TGTGCCAGCAGCCCAGTAAGTCAGTACGAGCAGTACTTC

v_call: TRBV7-2
clone_size: NA
d_call: NA
j_call: TRBJ1-5
cdr3_aa: CASSFRTNQPQHF
cdr3_nt: TGTGCCAGCAGCTTCAGGACCAATCAGCCCCAGCATTTT

v_call: TRBV12-3/TRBV12-4
clone_size: NA
d_call: NA
j_call: TRBJ1-1
cdr3_aa: CASRDRGDTEAFF
cdr3_nt: TGTGCCAGCAGAGACCGTGGAGACACTGAAGCTTTCTTT

v_call: TRBV25-1
clone_size: NA
d_call: TRBD1
j_call: TRBJ2-7
cdr3_aa: CASHSGTASSYEQYF
cdr3_nt: TGTGCCAGCCACTCCGGGACAGCGAGCTCCTACGAGCAGTACTTC

v_call: TRBV20-1
clone_size: few
d_call: TRBD1
j_call: TRBJ2-4
cdr3_aa: CSALDWGQAKNIQYF
cdr3_nt: TGCAGTGCTCTCGACTGGGGACAGGCCAAAAACATTCAGTACTTC

v_call: TRBV29-1
clone_size: NA
d_call: TRBD1
j_call: TRBJ2-6
cdr3_aa: CSVWTGTGANVLTF
cdr3_nt: TGCAGCGTCTGGACAGGGACTGGGGCCAACGTCCTGACTTTC

v_call: TRBV7-2
clone_size: NA
d_call: NA
j_call: TRBJ1-2
cdr3_aa: CASSLGGRKTTAYGYTF
cdr3_nt: TGTGCCAGCAGCTTGGGGGGACGTAAAACTACCGCCTATGGCTACACCTTC

v_call: TRBV27
clone_size: many
d_call: NA
j_call: TRBJ1-2
cdr3_aa: CASRPRDTVYGYTF
cdr3_nt: TGTGCCAGCAGGCCCCGGGACACCGTCTATGGCTACACCTTC

v_call: TRBV11-1
clone_size: NA
d_call: NA
j_call: TRBJ2-3
cdr3_aa: CASSLGAVGDTQYF
cdr3_nt: TGTGCCAGCAGCTTAGGAGCGGTGGGAGATACGCAGTATTTT

v_call: TRBV7-8
clone_size: few
d_call: TRBD1
j_call: TRBJ1-5
cdr3_aa: CASSPSTGYQPQHF
cdr3_nt: TGTGCCAGCAGCCCTTCGACAGGGTATCAGCCCCAGCATTTT

v_call: TRBV20-1
clone_size: NA
d_call: NA
j_call: TRBJ1-1
cdr3_aa: CRSGAEGFF
cdr3_nt: TGCAGGTCTGGGGCTGAGGGTTTCTTT

v_call: TRBV6-5
clone_size: NA
d_call: NA
j_call: TRBJ2-7
cdr3_aa: CASSYYPPREQYF
cdr3_nt: TGTGCCAGCAGTTACTATCCTCCTCGAGAGCAGTACTTC

v_call: TRBV11-2
clone_size: NA
d_call: NA
j_call: TRBJ2-3
cdr3_aa: CASSVTGSTDTQYF
cdr3_nt: TGTGCCAGCAGCGTAACGGGAAGCACAGATACGCAGTATTTT

v_call: TRBV24-1
clone_size: NA
d_call: TRBD1
j_call: TRBJ1-5
cdr3_aa: CATSQGARQHF
cdr3_nt: TGTGCCACCTCACAGGGGGCGCGTCAGCATTTT

v_call: TRBV28
clone_size: NA
d_call: NA
j_call: TRBJ2-7
cdr3_aa: CASKAGDEQYF
cdr3_nt: TGTGCCAGCAAGGCAGGGGACGAGCAGTACTTC

v_call: TRBV6-6
clone_size: few
d_call: NA
j_call: TRBJ2-7
cdr3_aa: CASSSGRASYEQYF
cdr3_nt: TGTGCCAGCAGTTCCGGGCGGGCCTCCTACGAGCAGTACTTC

v_call: TRBV5-1
clone_size: few
d_call: NA
j_call: TRBJ1-1
cdr3_aa: CASSLEPQTMNTEAFF
cdr3_nt: TGCGCCAGCAGCTTGGAACCTCAAACCATGAACACTGAAGCTTTCTTT

v_call: TRBV6-2/TRBV6-3
clone_size: NA
d_call: NA
j_call: TRBJ2-7
cdr3_aa: CASSSSWEQYF
cdr3_nt: TGTGCCAGCAGCTCGTCCTGGGAGCAGTACTTC

v_call: TRBV25-1
clone_size: NA
d_call: TRBD2
j_call: TRBJ2-7
cdr3_aa: CASSASPGTSFYEQYF
cdr3_nt: TGTGCCAGCAGCGCCTCCCCCGGGACTAGCTTTTACGAGCAGTACTTC

v_call: TRBV20-1
clone_size: few
d_call: TRBD1
j_call: TRBJ1-5
cdr3_aa: CSARRTGSNQPQHF
cdr3_nt: TGCAGTGCTAGGAGGACAGGGAGCAATCAGCCCCAGCATTTT

v_call: TRBV20-1
clone_size: few
d_call: TRBD1
j_call: TRBJ2-7
cdr3_aa: CSASTGTGSFYEQYF
cdr3_nt: TGCAGTGCTAGCACCGGGACAGGGTCTTTTTACGAGCAGTACTTC